Shown below are 23 T cell receptor beta chains from a single sample sequenced in a study of T cell responses to AZD1222 COVID-19 vaccine. The repertoire was sequenced with immunoSEQ multiplex PCR; TCRdb's copy has only in-frame clones and lacks some. The sample lists roughly 77,000 clones; about 91% were seen once. The input for sequencing was peripheral blood, taken on day 0 of MenACWY control vaccination. The receptors stem from an adult in good health.

Remarks on this clone: One end of the junction is discordant with germline, which a read error may explain. The chain uses TRBV28 and TRBJ2-1; 8 bases agree with TRBD1. The CDR3 consists of 15 residues. Germline lookup yields CDR1 MDHEN and CDR2 SYDVKM. Written as DNA, the CDR3 is TGTGCCAGCAGTTTATCAGGGGGCTCCCACAATGAGCAGTTCTTC. Its translation: CASSLSGGSHNEQFF. Complete variable domain (other parts from reference TRBV28 and TRBJ2-1): DVKVTQSSRYLVKRTGEKVFLECVQDMDHENMFWYRQDPGLGLRLIYFSYDVKMKEKGDIPEGYSVSREKKERFSLILESASTNQTSMYLCASSLSGGSHNEQFFGPGTRLTVL.

V and J are TRBV19 and TRBJ2-7, with a weak D call TRBD2 (6 bases). The CDR3 is made up of 15 amino acids. Germline V lookup: CDR1 LNHDA, CDR2 SQIVND (reference sequence). Trimming pared 6 bases from V and 0 bases from J, leaving 15 bases between. In DNA form, the CDR3 reads TGTGCCAGTAGCCGATCTAGCGAGAGCTCCTACGAGCAGTACTTC. This codes for CASSRSSESSYEQYF.

The gene calls are TRBV9 and TRBJ1-4, with 7 bases fitting TRBD1. CDR3 length: 16 residues. Germline V gene sequence: CDR1 SGDLS, CDR2 YYNGEE. V lost 0 bases to trimming and J lost 5 bases; unmatched junction nucleotides: 7. The CDR3 loop reads CASSVGGTGANEKLFF. The CDR3 nucleotides are TGTGCCAGCAGCGTAGGGGGTACAGGGGCGAATGAAAAACTGTTTTTT. The entire variable domain, with the rest obtained from reference TRBV9 and TRBJ1-4, is as follows: DSGVTQTPKHLITATGQRVTLRCSPRSGDLSVYWYQQSLDQGLQFLIQYYNGEERAKGNILERFSAQQFPDLHSELNLSSLELGDSALYFCASSVGGTGANEKLFFGSGTQLSVL.

This clone was detected only once. The J gene is TRBJ2-5, the V gene TRBV11-2, with TRBD2 matching 9 bases. With 6 bases clipped from V and 3 bases from J, the junction kept 2 bases outside the gene matches. This CDR3 is built from 13 residues. The germline V gene has CDR1 SGHAT and CDR2 FQNNGV. CDR3 in amino acids: CASSRGGEETQYF. Here the CDR3 DNA reads TGTGCCAGCAGTCGCGGGGGGGAAGAGACCCAGTACTTC.

V gene TRBV2 combines with J gene TRBJ2-7; unclear D gene. The CDR3 runs 10 residues. Germline V gene sequence: CDR1 SNHLY, CDR2 FYNNEI. Trimming left V 5 bases short and J 6 bases short, with 5 bases between. The CDR3 DNA sequence: TGTGCCAGCAGTCGCGGCGAGCAGTACTTC. This translates into CASSRGEQYF.

The chain has TRBV7-9 and TRBJ1-4, with a tentative D call TRBD1 (5 bases). Germline CDR1 and CDR2: SEHNR and FQNEAQ (reference sequence). V lost 5 bases, J lost 10 bases, and 11 bases lay in between. The CDR3 totals 12 residues. CDR3 region: CASSPTGGKLFF. CDR3 bases: TGTGCCAGCAGCCCGACCGGGGGAAAACTGTTTTTT. Drawing the rest from reference TRBV7-9 and TRBJ1-4, the complete variable domain is DTGVSQNPRHKITKRGQNVTFRCDPISEHNRLYWYRQTLGQGPEFLTYFQNEAQLEKSRLLSDRFSAERPKGSFSTLEIQRTEQGDSAMYLCASSPTGGKLFFGSGTQLSVL.

J is TRBJ2-7 and V is TRBV28, with 8 positions matching TRBD1. The CDR3 sequence is 14 residues long. V was clipped by 6 bases and J by 2 bases; unmatched bases: 6. Germline V lookup: CDR1 MDHEN, CDR2 SYDVKM. Here the CDR3 DNA reads TGTGCCAGCAGGGTAGGACAGGGCCCCTACGAGCAGTACTTC. Amino acid sequence: CASRVGQGPYEQYF. Together with reference TRBV28 and TRBJ2-7, the CDR3 gives the full variable domain: DVKVTQSSRYLVKRTGEKVFLECVQDMDHENMFWYRQDPGLGLRLIYFSYDVKMKEKGDIPEGYSVSREKKERFSLILESASTNQTSMYLCASRVGQGPYEQYFGPGTRLTVT.

The genes are TRBV6-2 or TRBV6-3 and TRBJ1-5, with 9 bases matching TRBD1. J lost 5 bases, V lost 5 bases, and 10 bases had no gene match. The CDR3 extends over 16 amino acids. CDR1 is MNHEY, CDR2 SVGEGT, per germline. The CDR3 is CASSPPNRGLHQPQHF. CDR3 in DNA: TGTGCCAGCAGTCCACCCAACAGGGGGCTCCATCAGCCCCAGCATTTT.

J is TRBJ2-7 and V is TRBV7-9; unclear D gene. V lost 1 base and J 2 bases, leaving 9 bases between the germline ends. The CDR3 length is 14 residues. CDR1 and CDR2 from the germline V gene are SEHNR and FQNEAQ (reference sequence). CDR3 DNA: TGTGCCAGCAGCTTAGGGCAGCAAACCTACGAGCAGTACTTC. Translated: CASSLGQQTYEQYF.

The chain couples TRBV6-2 or TRBV6-3 to TRBJ2-7; D is perhaps TRBD1 (6 bases). From germline, CDR1 is MNHEY and CDR2 SVGEGT. There are 14 residues in the CDR3. Deletions cut 4 bases from V and 3 bases from J, with 13 bases between. This CDR3 reads CASSFTGLVYEQYF. Written as DNA, the CDR3 is TGTGCCAGCAGTTTCACAGGGTTGGTCTACGAGCAGTACTTC.

The chain employs TRBV14 and TRBJ2-5; D gene ambiguous. V was trimmed by 0 bases and J by 5 bases, leaving 10 bases between them. CDR3 length: 14 amino acids. Germline-derived CDR1 and CDR2 are SGHDN and FVKESK. The CDR3 DNA reads TGTGCCAGCAGCCAAGACATTCTTGGGGAGACCCAGTACTTC. Translated: CASSQDILGETQYF.

The chain carries TRBV18 and TRBJ1-4; D is possibly TRBD1 (5 bases). V was cut by 2 bases and J by 0 bases, with 7 bases left in between. CDR3 length: 15 amino acids. Germline V gives CDR1 KGHSH, CDR2 LQKENI. CDR3 DNA sequence: TGTGCCAGCTCACCAAGGGGAACAACTAATGAAAAACTGTTTTTT. This sequence encodes CASSPRGTTNEKLFF.

This sequence joins TRBV3-1 (or the pseudogene TRBV3-2) and TRBJ2-5; the D gene is possibly TRBD2 (5 bases). The CDR3 is made up of 16 amino acids. V lost 4 bases to trimming and J lost 4 bases, with 19 bases between them. Germline V gene sequence: CDR1 LGHDT, CDR2 YNNKEL (reference sequence). The CDR3 here is CASSPARGSAGETQYF. DNA for the CDR3: TGTGCCAGCAGCCCCGCGCGAGGGTCGGCCGGAGAGACCCAGTACTTC.

This sequence joins TRBV6-5 and TRBJ2-5, with 12 bases aligning to TRBD1. Trimming took 7 bases from V and 5 from J; bases not matched to a gene: 8. This CDR3 region has 15 residues. Germline loops: CDR1 MNHEY, CDR2 SVGAGI. CDR3 bases: TGTGCCAGCATTAGAAGGGGACAGGGGGCGGAGACCCAGTACTTC. Translation gives CASIRRGQGAETQYF.

This chain links TRBV28 with TRBJ1-5; 8 bases align to TRBD1. The CDR3 runs 15 residues. V gave up 5 bases and J gave up 3 bases; unmatched junction bases: 6. Germline V gives CDR1 MDHEN, CDR2 SYDVKM. In DNA form, the CDR3 reads TGTGCCAGCAGTGAACAGGGGGGTTACAATCAGCCCCAGCATTTT. It codes for CASSEQGGYNQPQHF.

The rearrangement links TRBV10-3 to TRBJ2-3, with 9 bases lining up with TRBD2. Germline loops: CDR1 ENHRY, CDR2 SYGVKD. The junction had 9 bases not matched to a gene; V was cut back by 2 bases and J by 6 bases. The CDR3 contains 16 residues. The CDR3 loop reads CAISEAREGLSDTQYF. As DNA, the CDR3 is TGTGCCATCAGTGAGGCGCGGGAGGGCCTTTCGGATACGCAGTATTTT.

V is TRBV10-3 and J is TRBJ2-3, with 13 positions matching TRBD2. The CDR3 has 15 amino acids. Trimming took 11 bases from V and 2 from J; bases not matched to a gene: 7. Germline-derived CDR1 and CDR2 are ENHRY and SYGVKD. The CDR3 loop reads CAVRLAGGPTDTQYF. CDR3 DNA: TGTGCCGTTAGACTAGCGGGGGGTCCCACAGATACGCAGTATTTT.

V usage is TRBV6-5 and J usage is TRBJ1-6; D call uncertain. The germline V gene encodes CDR1 MNHEY and CDR2 SVGAGI. This CDR3 has 13 amino acids. V was trimmed by 8 bases and J by 5 bases, leaving 10 bases between them. The CDR3 DNA sequence: TGTGCCAGCCGGTCTGGGCATAATTCACCCCTCCACTTT. Translation: CASRSGHNSPLHF.

The chain combines TRBV5-4 with TRBJ2-2; TRBD1 agrees at 9 bases. Germline lookup yields CDR1 SGHNT and CDR2 YYREEE (reference sequence). This CDR3 has 15 residues. Trimming took 0 bases from V and 10 from J; bases not matched to a gene: 7. The CDR3 sequence: CASSLDGQGMEELFF. Here the CDR3 DNA reads TGTGCCAGCAGCTTGGATGGACAGGGGATGGAGGAGCTGTTTTTT.

The CDR3 sequence: CASSSNRDGYEQYF. The CDR3 DNA reads TGTGCCAGCTCATCGAACAGGGACGGGTACGAGCAGTACTTC. The V call is TRBV18, the J call TRBJ2-7; perhaps TRBD1 as D (6 bases). Between the trimmed V and J ends, which lost 5 bases and 4 bases, there was a span of 15 bases. Germline CDR1 reads KGHSH; CDR2 reads LQKENI. CDR3 length equals 14 residues.

V is TRBV14 and J is TRBJ2-7; a weak D match, TRBD2 (6 bases). The V gene lost 2 bases and the J gene lost 6 bases, with 20 bases spanning the gap. The CDR3 is 16 amino acids. Germline CDR1 and CDR2: SGHDN and FVKESK. The CDR3 is CASSQLSGRGGREQYF. The CDR3 DNA reads TGTGCCAGCAGCCAACTGAGCGGACGAGGAGGGCGCGAGCAGTACTTC.

This clone was found once. The chain joins TRBV9 to TRBJ1-4; the D gene is possibly TRBD1 (6 bases). The CDR3 is 13 residues long. Per germline, CDR1 SGDLS and CDR2 YYNGEE. Trimming stripped 4 bases from V and 5 bases from J, with 9 bases between. The CDR3 here is CASSPGQNEKLFF. The DNA of the CDR3 is TGTGCCAGCAGCCCAGGACAGAATGAAAAACTGTTTTTT.

This clone appeared once. This chain uses TRBV12-3 or TRBV12-4 with TRBJ2-1; D is ambiguous. CDR3 length equals 13 residues. Deletions cut 7 bases from V and 7 bases from J, with 14 bases between. CDR3 nucleotide sequence: TGTGCCAGCATCGAGCGTGGTATGAATGAGCAGTTCTTC. Amino acid sequence: CASIERGMNEQFF.